This T cell receptor (beta chain) originates from a study of cytomegalovirus exposure and HLA in healthy donors. 60 Vbeta and 13 Jbeta primers were used in PCR. TCRdb keeps only in-frame clones here, not all; method: immunoSEQ multiplex PCR. Here the sample spans more than 250,000 clones, around 90% being singletons. The sequence derives from a woman aged 18-29 years in good health and CMV-seronegative. Sequenced sample: PBMCs.

CDR3 nucleotides: TGTGCCAGCAAGGGACTAGCGGAGACCCAGTACTTC. This gives the protein CASKGLAETQYF. The V and J genes are TRBV2 and TRBJ2-5, with 10 bases aligning to TRBD2. The CDR3 is 12 amino acids. The junction had 1 base not matched to a gene; V was cut back by 7 bases and J by 5 bases. Looked up from germline, CDR1 is SNHLY and CDR2 is FYNNEI. The full variable domain, with the rest looked up from reference TRBV2 and TRBJ2-5, is EPEVTQTPSHQVTQMGQEVILRCVPISNHLYFYWYRQILGQKVEFLVSFYNNEISEKSEIFDDQFSVERPDGSNFTLKIRSTKLEDSAMYFCASKGLAETQYFGPGTRLLVL.